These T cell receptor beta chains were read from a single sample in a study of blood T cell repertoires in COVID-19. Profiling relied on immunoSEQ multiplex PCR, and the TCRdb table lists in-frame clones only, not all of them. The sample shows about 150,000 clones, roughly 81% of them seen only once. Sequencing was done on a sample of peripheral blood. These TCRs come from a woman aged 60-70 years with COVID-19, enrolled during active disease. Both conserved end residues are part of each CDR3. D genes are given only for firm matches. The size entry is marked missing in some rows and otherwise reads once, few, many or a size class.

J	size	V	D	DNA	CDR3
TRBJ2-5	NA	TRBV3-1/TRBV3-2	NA	TGTGCCAGCAGCCCCCCAGGGTTTGTCCAAGAGACCCAGTACTTC	CASSPPGFVQETQYF
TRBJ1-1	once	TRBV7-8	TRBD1	TGTGCCAGCAGCTTAGTTTCAGGGGGCAACGCTGAAGCTTTCTTT	CASSLVSGGNAEAFF
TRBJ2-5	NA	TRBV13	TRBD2	TGTGCCAGCAGTTGGGGAGGACTAGCGGGAACCTTGGAGACCCAGTACTTC	CASSWGGLAGTLETQYF
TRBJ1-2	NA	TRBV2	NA	TGTGCCAGCAGTGTCGAGGCTAACTATGGCTACACCTTC	CASSVEANYGYTF
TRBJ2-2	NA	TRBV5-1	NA	TGCGCCAGCAGCTTGGCCTTCGGGGAGCTGTTTTTT	CASSLAFGELFF
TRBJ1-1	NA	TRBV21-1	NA	TGTTCCCAGCAGAGAGGCCGGATGCGGACTGAAGCTTTCTTT	CSQQRGRMRTEAFF
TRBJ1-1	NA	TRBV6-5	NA	TGTGCCAGCAGACCGGCCCTTCGAGGTGAAGCTTTCTTT	CASRPALRGEAFF
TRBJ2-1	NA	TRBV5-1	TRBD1	TGCGCCAGCAGCCTGGTGACAGGGGGATACAATGAGCAGTTCTTC	CASSLVTGGYNEQFF
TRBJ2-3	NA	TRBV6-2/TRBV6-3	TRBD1	TGTGCCAGCAGTCGACAGGGGGGCACAGATACGCAGTATTTT	CASSRQGGTDTQYF
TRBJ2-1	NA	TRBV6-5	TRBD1	TGTGCCAGCATTCCCGGGACAGGGAACCGGAATGAGCAGTTCTTC	CASIPGTGNRNEQFF
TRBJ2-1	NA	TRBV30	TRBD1	TGTGCCTGGAGTTGGGACAGGGGGCCCTACCGCTCCTACAATGAGCAGTTCTTC	CAWSWDRGPYRSYNEQFF
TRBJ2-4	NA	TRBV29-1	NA	TGCAGCGTTAGAGGGCAGGGGATAGCCAAAAACATTCAGTACTTC	CSVRGQGIAKNIQYF
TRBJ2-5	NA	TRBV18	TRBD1	TGTGCCAGCTCACCGAGGATAGGCAGGGGGCAAGAGACCCAGTACTTC	CASSPRIGRGQETQYF
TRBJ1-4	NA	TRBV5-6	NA	TGTGCCAGCAGCTTGGGGACCTCGACAGCCTATAATGAAAAACTGTTTTTT	CASSLGTSTAYNEKLFF
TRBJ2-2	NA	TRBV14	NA	TGTGCCAGCTGTCCAACACAGGGGACTCTGACCGGGGAGCTGTTTTTT	CASCPTQGTLTGELFF
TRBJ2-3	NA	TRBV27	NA	TGTGCCAGCAAGGCTAGCGGCACAGATACGCAGTATTTT	CASKASGTDTQYF
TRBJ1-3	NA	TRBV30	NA	TGTGCCTGGAGTGCAGGGCTTTCGGGAAACACCATATATTTT	CAWSAGLSGNTIYF
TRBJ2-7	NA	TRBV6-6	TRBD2	TGTGCCAGCAGTTACCCTAGCGGGATGGGGGAGCAGTACTTC	CASSYPSGMGEQYF
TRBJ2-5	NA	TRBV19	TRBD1	TGTGCCAGTAGGGACAGGGGGAAAGGAGAGACCCAGTACTTC	CASRDRGKGETQYF
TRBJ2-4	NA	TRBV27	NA	TGTGCCAGCAGCCCTTATGTAGCCAAAAACATTCAGTACTTC	CASSPYVAKNIQYF
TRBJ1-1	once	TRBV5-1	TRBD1	TGCGCCAGCAGCTCACAGGGGGCTGGAACTGAAGCTTTCTTT	CASSSQGAGTEAFF
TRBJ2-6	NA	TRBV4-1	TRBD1	TGCGCCAGCAGCCAGGACAGGGGCTCTGGGGCCAACGTCCTGACTTTC	CASSQDRGSGANVLTF
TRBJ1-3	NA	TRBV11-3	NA	TGTGCCAGCAGCCAAGGGGGCTCTGGAAACACCATATATTTT	CASSQGGSGNTIYF
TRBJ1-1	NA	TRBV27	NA	TGTGCCAGCAAGCGGAAAGACTCACGCGGGACTGAAGCTTTCTTT	CASKRKDSRGTEAFF
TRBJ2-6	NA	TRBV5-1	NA	TGCGCCAGCAGCTTGTCTCCCCCCTCTGGGGCCAACGTCCTGACTTTC	CASSLSPPSGANVLTF
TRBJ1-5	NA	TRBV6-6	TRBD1	TGTGCCAGCAGAAGCAGGGGGCAGGGCAATCAGCCCCAGCATTTT	CASRSRGQGNQPQHF
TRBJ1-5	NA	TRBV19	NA	TGTGCCAGTAGTATTGGAGGGCAGCCCCAGCATTTT	CASSIGGQPQHF
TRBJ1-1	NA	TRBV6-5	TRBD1	TGTGCCAGCAGCCCCGGGACAGCGAACACTGAAGCTTTCTTT	CASSPGTANTEAFF